The clone carrying this T cell receptor beta chain was found many times. As yet, its antigen is unknown. From RNA transcripts, TCR beta CDR3 regions were amplified. A first-round RT-PCR of the TCR CDR3 used the HTBI primer set. Via MiXCR, TCRdb re-called the multiplex PCR reads, giving one row per CDR3 protein. The table records more than 300,000 distinct CDR3 sequences, over 10% of them present only once. The data were obtained in a study of T cells in Graves' hyperthyroidism and ophthalmopathy. Study-wide results and caveats: In simple terms, a model built on 13 V-J features told ophthalmopathy apart from stable hyperthyroidism.

An absence of ophthalmopathy progression within 18 months meant stable Graves' hyperthyroidism. Newly diagnosed hyperthyroidism, duration under 2 months, in patients aged 18 to 65. The V segment lost 3 bases and the J segment 6 bases; nucleotides outside the gene matches: 8. This CDR3 is built from 14 residues. The germline V gene has CDR1 SGHNT and CDR2 YYREEE (reference sequence). The V call is TRBV5-4, the J call TRBJ1-2, with 7 bases aligning to TRBD1. The clonotype comes from a young woman with Graves' hyperthyroidism. The sample taken for sequencing was blood. In DNA form, the CDR3 reads TGTGCCAGCAGCTGGGGGGGGCAGGGGGATGGCTACACCTTC. It yields the protein CASSWGGQGDGYTF.